This entry is about one TCR beta chain. The sample comes from a study of blood T cell repertoires in COVID-19. Study at large: The United States, Italy and Spain supplied acute and convalescent COVID-19 samples. T cells, B-cell-depleted T cells, or PBMCs supplied cDNA or gDNA.

Original data processing: Amplification from reference gene primers served as the basis for estimated nucleated cell counts. Clones were sequenced by immunoSEQ multiplex PCR, and TCRdb holds only the in-frame ones, with some missing. That table is the source of V, J and clone size, and D and trimming were worked out from the DNA. In the table there are roughly 39,000 clones, approximately 91% of which are singletons. This TCR was sampled from a human donor in a cohort sampled during active COVID-19. Sequenced: peripheral blood.

This CDR3 reads CASSRIHRNRNTEAFF. CDR3 sequence (DNA): TGTGCCAGCAGCCGTATCCACAGAAACAGGAACACTGAAGCTTTCTTT. The chain is built from TRBV9 and TRBJ1-1; the D is unclear. Between the trimmed V and J ends, which lost 4 bases and 1 base, there was a span of 17 bases. CDR1 and CDR2 from the germline V gene are SGDLS and YYNGEE. This CDR3 comprises 16 residues.